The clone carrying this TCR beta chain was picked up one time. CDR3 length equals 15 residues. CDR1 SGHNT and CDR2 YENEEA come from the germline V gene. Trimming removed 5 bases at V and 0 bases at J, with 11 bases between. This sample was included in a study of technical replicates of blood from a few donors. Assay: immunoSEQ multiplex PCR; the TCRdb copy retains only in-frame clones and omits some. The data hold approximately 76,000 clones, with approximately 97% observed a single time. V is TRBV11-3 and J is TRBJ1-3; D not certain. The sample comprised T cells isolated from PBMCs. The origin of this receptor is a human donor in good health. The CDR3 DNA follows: TGTGCCAGCAGCGCGTCATTCTTCTCTGGAAACACCATATATTTT. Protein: CASSASFFSGNTIYF.